The source of this TCR beta chain is a study of esophageal squamous cell carcinoma under preoperative chemotherapy. This CDR3 has 16 residues. CDR1 and CDR2 from the germline V gene are MGHRA and YSYEKL. V lost 3 bases to trimming and J lost 6 bases, with 18 bases between them. MiXCR, run by TCRdb on the PCR reads, gives a single entry per CDR3 protein. The repertoire holds approximately 15,000 distinct CDR3 sequences, roughly 60% seen once, with 45% to 55% in the top ten. Specified time point: before preoperative PTX-NDP chemotherapy. This material was acquired from a patient given preoperative chemotherapy. The TCR was taken from a human donor with esophageal squamous cell carcinoma. The donor label of this sample is uncertain. This chain joins TRBV4-1 and TRBJ2-1; D possibly corresponds to TRBD1 (5 bases). In nucleotides, the CDR3 is TGCGCCAGCAGCCAGTCAGCCCCCGGCAGGGCCAATGAGCAGTTCTTC. Encoded protein: CASSQSAPGRANEQFF.